The present T cell receptor (beta chain) was sequenced within a study of blood T cell repertoires in COVID-19. As for the study in general: Collection of acute and convalescent COVID-19 samples took place in the United States, Italy and Spain. Sources were T cells, B-cell-depleted T cells, or PBMCs; the material itself was cDNA or gDNA.

The trim removed 4 bases at V and 2 bases at J, leaving 9 bases unmatched. This CDR3 has 15 amino acids. Germline values: CDR1 SGDLS, CDR2 YYNGEE. Source study methods: Amplification from reference gene primers served as the basis for estimated nucleated cell counts. TCRdb's copy holds only in-frame clones and misses some; the assay was immunoSEQ multiplex PCR. V, J and clone size are those of that table, while D and trimming were read from the DNA. The repertoire holds about 160,000 clones, with more than 60% as singletons. This TCR derives from a man in his 60s with acute or convalescent COVID-19. The specimen sequenced was peripheral blood. The chain couples TRBV9 to TRBJ2-7; 7 bases line up with TRBD1. CDR3 residues: CASSIGTAATYEQYF. The CDR3 DNA sequence: TGTGCCAGCAGCATCGGGACAGCCGCAACCTACGAGCAGTACTTC.